The clone carrying this T cell receptor beta chain was seen a few times. TCRdb's table, derived via immunoSEQ multiplex PCR, lists solely in-frame clones and lacks some. This sample has some 42,000 clones, with roughly 85% found just once. The sample comes from a study of T cell changes during pregnancy in multiple sclerosis. This CDR3 has 16 amino acids. The germline V gene encodes CDR1 GTSNPN and CDR2 SVGIG (reference sequence). With V trimmed by 1 base and J by 3 bases, 9 bases remained unmatched. V is TRBV30 and J is TRBJ1-5; 7 nucleotides line up with TRBD1. Sequences were derived from CD4+ T cells from peripheral blood mononuclear cells, sampled after pregnancy. This TCR came from a female donor with multiple sclerosis, enrolled in a pregnancy study. The CDR3 bases are TGTGCCTGGAGTGGGCCAGGGGGGCGAAACAATCAGCCCCAGCATTTT. Translation: CAWSGPGGRNNQPQHF.